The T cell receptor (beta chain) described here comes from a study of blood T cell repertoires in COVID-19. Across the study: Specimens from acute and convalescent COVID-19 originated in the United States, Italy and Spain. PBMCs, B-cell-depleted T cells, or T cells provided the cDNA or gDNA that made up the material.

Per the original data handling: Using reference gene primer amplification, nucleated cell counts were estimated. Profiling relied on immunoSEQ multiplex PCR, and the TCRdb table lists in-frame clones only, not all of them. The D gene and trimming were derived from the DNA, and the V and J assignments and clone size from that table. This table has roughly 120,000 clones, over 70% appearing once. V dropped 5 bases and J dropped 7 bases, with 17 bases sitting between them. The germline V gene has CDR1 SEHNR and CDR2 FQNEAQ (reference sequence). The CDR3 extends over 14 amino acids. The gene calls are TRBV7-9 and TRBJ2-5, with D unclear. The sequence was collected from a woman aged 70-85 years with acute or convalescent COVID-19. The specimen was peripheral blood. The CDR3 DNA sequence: TGTGCCAGCAGCCGCGGCACGGTAGCTGGGACCCAGTACTTC. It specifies CASSRGTVAGTQYF.